Below are 21 T cell receptor beta chains sequenced from a single sample in a study of cytomegalovirus exposure and HLA in healthy donors. Method: immunoSEQ multiplex PCR; TCRdb's copy keeps in-frame clones and lacks some. The sample holds 120,000 or so clones, 86% seen once. The sample was PBMCs. The receptors stem from a man between 18 and 29 years old in good health and CMV-seronegative.

This chain uses TRBV20-1 with TRBJ1-3, with unresolved D. The CDR3 has 11 residues. V lost 3 bases and J lost 4, with 4 bases in between. Per the germline V gene, CDR1 is DFQATT and CDR2 is SNEGSKA (reference sequence). The DNA of the CDR3 is TGCAGTGCTAGTCTGGGAAACACCATATATTTT. This sequence encodes CSASLGNTIYF.

The chain is built from TRBV5-6 and TRBJ1-1; D not certain. The CDR3 has 14 residues. Trimming took 2 bases from V and 0 from J, leaving 8 bases between them. Germline CDR1 SGHDT, CDR2 YYEEEE. The CDR3 is CASSFQALNTEAFF. The CDR3 DNA reads TGTGCCAGCAGCTTTCAGGCCCTGAACACTGAAGCTTTCTTT.

This clone was seen more than once but under ten times. The CDR3, as DNA: TGTGCCAGCAGTGAAGCGCGGGAGCAGTACTTC. It yields the protein CASSEAREQYF. V usage is TRBV2 and J usage is TRBJ2-7; the D is unclear. This CDR3 is 11 amino acids long. Germline V gene lookup returns CDR1 SNHLY and CDR2 FYNNEI. Between the trimmed V and J ends, which lost 0 bases and 7 bases, there was a span of 4 bases.

This chain joins TRBV5-1 and TRBJ2-1, with D perhaps TRBD1 (5 bases). Trimming removed 3 bases at V and 5 bases at J, with 6 bases between. The CDR3 contains 12 residues. CDR1 and CDR2 from the germline V gene are SGHRS and YFSETQ. The CDR3: CASSSTDNEQFF. CDR3 DNA sequence: TGCGCCAGCAGCTCGACAGACAATGAGCAGTTCTTC. Together with reference TRBV5-1 and TRBJ2-1, the CDR3 gives the full variable domain: KAGVTQTPRYLIKTRGQQVTLSCSPISGHRSVSWYQQTPGQGLQFLFEYFSETQRNKGNFPGRFSGRQFSNSRSEMNVSTLELGDSALYLCASSSTDNEQFFGPGTRLTVL.

The chain employs TRBV13 and TRBJ1-1, with 8 bases aligning to TRBD1. The CDR3 runs 12 residues. Unmatched junction bases numbered 7, after V lost 5 bases and J lost 11 bases. The germline CDR1 and CDR2 sequences are PRHDT and FYEKMQ (reference sequence). This chain's CDR3 is CASSKVDRAAFF. The CDR3 DNA sequence: TGTGCCAGCAGCAAAGTGGACAGGGCTGCTTTCTTT.

V is TRBV6-1 and J is TRBJ1-5; D not certain. CDR1 MNHNS and CDR2 SASEGT come from the germline V gene. The CDR3 is 16 amino acids. V gave up 0 bases and J gave up 7 bases, with 16 bases separating them. The CDR3 DNA reads TGTGCCAGCAGTGAAGCGCCGGGATATCGAAGGCAGCCCCAGCATTTT. Translating gives CASSEAPGYRRQPQHF.

The rearrangement uses TRBV4-2 and TRBJ2-3, with D maybe TRBD2 (7 bases). The V and J ends lost 5 bases and 3 bases respectively, with 21 bases between them. The CDR3 consists of 17 residues. Looked up from germline, CDR1 is LGHNA and CDR2 is YNFKEQ. In DNA form, the CDR3 reads TGTGCCAGCAGCTCCTCCCCGGGGGGCCGAACGACAGATACGCAGTATTTT. This sequence encodes CASSSSPGGRTTDTQYF.

The chain joins TRBV9 to TRBJ2-1, with TRBD1 identical over 7 bases. This CDR3 region has 14 residues. Per the germline V gene, CDR1 is SGDLS and CDR2 is YYNGEE. V lost 3 bases and J lost 9; bases outside the gene matches: 9. The CDR3, as DNA: TGTGCCAGCAGCGCCATGACCTCAGGGGGTGAGCAGTTCTTC. Translating gives CASSAMTSGGEQFF. The whole variable domain, filled in from reference TRBV9 and TRBJ2-1, reads DSGVTQTPKHLITATGQRVTLRCSPRSGDLSVYWYQQSLDQGLQFLIQYYNGEERAKGNILERFSAQQFPDLHSELNLSSLELGDSALYFCASSAMTSGGEQFFGPGTRLTVL.

The J gene is TRBJ2-7, the V gene TRBV7-6, with D uncertain. In germline, CDR1 is SGHVS, CDR2 FNYEAQ. V gave up 1 base and J gave up 1 base, with 11 bases separating them. This CDR3 has 15 amino acids. The CDR3 DNA follows: TGTGCCAGCAGCTTAGGGCAGGATGGGTCCTACGAGCAGTACTTC. As protein: CASSLGQDGSYEQYF.

The chain recombines TRBV5-1 with TRBJ2-6, with D perhaps matching TRBD1 (7 bases). The CDR3 loop spans 17 amino acids. Germline V CDR1 and CDR2: SGHRS, YFSETQ. V was pared by 0 bases and J by 0 bases, with 10 bases between. The CDR3 nucleotides read TGCGCCAGCAGCTTGGGCGGGACAGCCTCTGGGGCCAACGTCCTGACTTTC. This sequence encodes CASSLGGTASGANVLTF.

The chain recombines TRBV4-2 with TRBJ2-2; 8 bases line up with TRBD1. The J segment lost 4 bases and the V segment lost 0 bases, leaving 7 bases of the junction unmatched. The CDR3 is 17 residues long. The V gene's germline CDR1 is LGHNA and CDR2 YNFKEQ. This CDR3 reads CASSQEIIGQGTGELFF. For the CDR3, the DNA is TGTGCCAGCAGCCAAGAAATAATAGGACAGGGCACCGGGGAGCTGTTTTTT.

CDR3 DNA sequence: TGTGCCAGCAGAACTAGCGGGAGTTTCAACGAGCAGTACTTC. It is translated as CASRTSGSFNEQYF. The V gene is TRBV27, the J gene TRBJ2-7; 11 nucleotides match TRBD2. The CDR3 spans 14 residues. CDR1 MNHEY and CDR2 SMNVEV come from the germline V gene (reference sequence). V dropped 6 bases and J dropped 5; count of bases not matched to a gene: 6.

The rearrangement joins TRBV6-5 to TRBJ1-1; no firm D call. The CDR3 extends over 13 amino acids. CDR1 and CDR2 from the germline V gene are MNHEY and SVGAGI. With 7 bases removed from V and 3 bases from J, the gap between germline ends came to 12 bases. The CDR3 spells CASKRTLHTEAFF. In DNA form, the CDR3 reads TGTGCCAGCAAAAGAACCCTACACACTGAAGCTTTCTTT.

The chain joins TRBV14 to TRBJ1-1; D might be TRBD1 (5 bases). The CDR3 is 13 residues long. Trimming took 0 bases from V and 8 from J, leaving 10 bases between them. From germline, CDR1 is SGHDN and CDR2 FVKESK. For the CDR3, the DNA is TGTGCCAGCAGCCAAGATGGGCAGGGAGAAGCTTTCTTT. Its protein is CASSQDGQGEAFF.

J is TRBJ1-1 and V is TRBV5-1; D is possibly TRBD1 (6 bases). Germline CDR1 is SGHRS and CDR2 is YFSETQ. V shed 4 bases and J shed 1 base, with 17 bases lying between them. The CDR3 has 16 residues. CDR3 coding DNA: TGCGCCAGCAGCGCTGATACAGGGAGTTGGAACACTGAAGCTTTCTTT. Protein product: CASSADTGSWNTEAFF.

The chain couples TRBV27 to TRBJ2-7; unclear D gene. The V end lost 2 bases, the J end lost 0 bases, and 11 bases lay between the germline ends. Germline V lookup: CDR1 MNHEY, CDR2 SMNVEV (reference sequence). This CDR3 spans 15 amino acids. CDR3 DNA: TGTGCCAGCAGTTTAGCTATAGACACCTCCTACGAGCAGTACTTC. It specifies CASSLAIDTSYEQYF.

This clone appeared once. V and J are TRBV5-6 and TRBJ2-3; no firm D call. Trimming removed 0 bases at V and 0 bases at J, with 14 bases between. This CDR3 comprises 17 residues. The germline V gene encodes CDR1 SGHDT and CDR2 YYEEEE. The CDR3, as DNA: TGTGCCAGCAGCTTGGTCTACGGGTCGACGAGCACAGATACGCAGTATTTT. This translates into CASSLVYGSTSTDTQYF.

The rearrangement links TRBV4-1 to TRBJ2-1, with a tentative D call TRBD1 (5 bases). Per germline, CDR1 MGHRA and CDR2 YSYEKL. The CDR3 spans 12 residues. The V end was cut by 3 bases, the J end by 7 bases, with 7 bases between. The CDR3: CASSQAGNEQFF. CDR3 in DNA: TGCGCCAGCAGCCAGGCAGGGAATGAGCAGTTCTTC.

This chain links TRBV29-1 with TRBJ2-1, with a tentative D call TRBD1 (5 bases). The CDR3 is 11 residues long. Trimming pared 3 bases from V and 8 bases from J, leaving 8 bases between. Germline CDR1 and CDR2: SQVTM and ANQGSEA. The CDR3 sequence is CSVDRGDEQFF. CDR3 DNA sequence: TGCAGCGTTGATAGGGGCGATGAGCAGTTCTTC.

This clone was picked up one time. The genes are TRBV27 and TRBJ1-2, with 10 bases matching TRBD1. Germline V lookup: CDR1 MNHEY, CDR2 SMNVEV (reference sequence). Unmatched junction bases numbered 7, after V lost 4 bases and J lost 2 bases. The CDR3 has 16 residues. The CDR3 sequence is CASSSTQGQGNYGYTF. In DNA form, the CDR3 reads TGTGCCAGCAGTTCAACGCAGGGACAGGGGAACTATGGCTACACCTTC.

The chain is built from TRBV7-2 and TRBJ2-7; 11 bases match TRBD2. Looked up from germline, CDR1 is SGHTA and CDR2 is FQGNSA. There are 15 residues in the CDR3. Trimming removed 5 bases from V and 5 bases from J; junction bases left unmatched: 8. CDR3 DNA: TGTGCCAGCAGCATACAGGGACTAGCGGTAGACGAGCAGTACTTC. Translation: CASSIQGLAVDEQYF.